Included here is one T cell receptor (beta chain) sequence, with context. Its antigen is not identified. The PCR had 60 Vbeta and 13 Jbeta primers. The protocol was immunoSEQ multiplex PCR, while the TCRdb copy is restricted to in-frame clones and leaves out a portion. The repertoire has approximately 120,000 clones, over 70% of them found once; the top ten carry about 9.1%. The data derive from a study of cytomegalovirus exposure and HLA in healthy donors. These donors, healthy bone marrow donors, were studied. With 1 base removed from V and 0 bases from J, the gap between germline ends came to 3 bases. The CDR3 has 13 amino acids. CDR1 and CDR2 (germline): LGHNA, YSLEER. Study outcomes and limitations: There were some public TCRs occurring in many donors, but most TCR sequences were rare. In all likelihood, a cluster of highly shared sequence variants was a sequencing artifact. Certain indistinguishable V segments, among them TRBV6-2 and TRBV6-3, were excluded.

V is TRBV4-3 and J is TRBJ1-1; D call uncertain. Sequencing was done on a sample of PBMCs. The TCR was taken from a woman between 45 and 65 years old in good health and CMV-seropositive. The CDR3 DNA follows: TGCGCCAGCAGCCAAGTAATGAACACTGAAGCTTTCTTT. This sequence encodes CASSQVMNTEAFF.